Listed below are T cell receptor beta chains from one sample, sequenced in a study of Graves' ophthalmopathy and Graves' hyperthyroidism. TCRdb re-called the multiplex PCR reads with MiXCR, one entry per CDR3 protein. This table has hundreds of thousands of distinct CDR3 sequences, over 40% appearing once. Sequenced material: peripheral blood. The receptors come from an adult man with Graves' ophthalmopathy. Each CDR3 is given with its conserved first and last residue. Each record gives: D gene, clone size, V gene, J gene, CDR3 DNA, CDR3 protein. The D gene is left open where the match is weak. Clone size is not always given. Where it is, it says once, few, many or a class for expanded clones.

-	many	TRBV7-3	TRBJ1-1	TGTGCCAGCAGCTTCCGAGTGGGGGAAGCTTTCTTT	CASSFRVGEAFF
-	many	TRBV5-1	TRBJ2-5	TGCGCCAGCAGCTTGCGAAACAAAGAGACCCAGTACTTC	CASSLRNKETQYF
-	-	TRBV24-1	TRBJ2-6	TGTGCCACCAGTGAAGGCTGGGGCACTGTTAGGGCCAACGTCCTGACTTTC	CATSEGWGTVRANVLTF
-	-	TRBV15	TRBJ2-7	TGTGCCACCAGCAGAGATGTCGGGCAGGGGATTGGCTACGAGCAGTACTTC	CATSRDVGQGIGYEQYF
-	many	TRBV10-3	TRBJ2-2	TGTGCCATCAGTGAGTTGGGGACCACCGGGGAGCTGTTTTTT	CAISELGTTGELFF
-	many	TRBV24-1	TRBJ1-1	TGTGCCACCAGGAATGGGGCGAACACTGAAGCTTTCTTT	CATRNGANTEAFF
-	many	TRBV5-1	TRBJ1-2	TGCGCCAGCAGCTTGGCCTCGACGTCCTATGGCTACACCTTC	CASSLASTSYGYTF
TRBD2	-	TRBV2	TRBJ2-5	TGTGCCTCCACGGGCCCGGGGGGAGAGACCCAGTACTTC	CASTGPGGETQYF
-	few	TRBV3-1	TRBJ2-2	TGTGCCAGCAGGGGAGGTTCCAACACCGGGGAGCTGTTTTTT	CASRGGSNTGELFF
-	-	TRBV29-1	TRBJ1-5	TGTGCCAGTAGTATGGCCAGTAATCAGCCCCAGCATTTT	CASSMASNQPQHF
-	few	TRBV7-1	TRBJ1-5	TGTGCCAGCAGCCAGCGCGAGAGGGGCACACAATCCGCCCAGCATTTT	CASSQRERGTQSAQHF
-	many	TRBV29-1	TRBJ2-6	TGCAGCGTTGTCTGGGACGGGGTCTCTGGGGCCAACGTCCTGACTTTC	CSVVWDGVSGANVLTF
TRBD1	many	TRBV9	TRBJ2-7	TGTGCCAGCAGCCCCCTGCCGGGACAGAGCTACGAGCAGTACTTC	CASSPLPGQSYEQYF
-	many	TRBV5-1	TRBJ2-5	TGTGCCAGCAGCTTTGGGGAGACCCAGTACTTC	CASSFGETQYF
TRBD2	-	TRBV10-3	TRBJ2-7	TGTGCCATCACCGCCGTAGCGGGAGGCATGTACGAGCAGTACTTC	CAITAVAGGMYEQYF
-	many	TRBV14	TRBJ2-2	TGTGCCAGCAGCCAAGACCCGGGATCGCCGTTGAACACCGGGGAGCTGTTTTTT	CASSQDPGSPLNTGELFF
-	-	TRBV9	TRBJ1-6	TGTGCCAGCAGCCAAGAAGGGCTCTCTGTACCCCTCCACTTT	CASSQEGLSVPLHF
-	many	TRBV20-1	TRBJ1-1	TGCAGTGTCCCACTTGGCAACACTGAAGCTTTCTTT	CSVPLGNTEAFF
-	many	TRBV19	TRBJ2-7	TGTGCCAGTAGTATCCAGAGGGGGTCCTACGAGCAGTACTTC	CASSIQRGSYEQYF
-	few	TRBV5-8	TRBJ1-4	TGTGCCAGCAGCTTGGACCTCGGGAGTCGTGAAAAACTGTTTTTT	CASSLDLGSREKLFF
-	-	TRBV4-1	TRBJ1-2	TGCGCCAGCAGCCAAGAGGGATCTGCCTATGGCTGCACCTTC	CASSQEGSAYGCTF
-	many	TRBV20-1	TRBJ1-1	TGCAGTGCTAGAGAGCCTCAGATCCCTGAAGCTTTCTTT	CSAREPQIPEAFF
-	-	TRBV19	TRBJ2-2	TGTGCCAGCCATACCGCAGGGTATCTAGGGGGGCTGTTTTTT	CASHTAGYLGGLFF
TRBD2	-	TRBV9	TRBJ2-5	TGTGCCAGCAGCGTAGGGGCTAGCGGGGGAGAACTGCTGGGGACCCAGTACTTC	CASSVGASGGELLGTQYF
-	-	TRBV5-1	TRBJ2-5	TGCGCCAGCAGCTTTGTGGTGAACCCCTCCCAAGAGACCCAGTACTTC	CASSFVVNPSQETQYF